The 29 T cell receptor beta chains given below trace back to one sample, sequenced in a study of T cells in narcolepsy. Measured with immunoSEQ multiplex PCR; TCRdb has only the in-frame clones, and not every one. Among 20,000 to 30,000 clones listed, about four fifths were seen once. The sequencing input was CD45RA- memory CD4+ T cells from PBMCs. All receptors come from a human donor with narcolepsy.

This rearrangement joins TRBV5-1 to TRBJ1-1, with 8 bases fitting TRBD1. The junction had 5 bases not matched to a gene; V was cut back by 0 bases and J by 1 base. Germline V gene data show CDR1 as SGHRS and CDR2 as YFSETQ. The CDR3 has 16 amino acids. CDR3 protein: CASSLGSGTGNTEAFF. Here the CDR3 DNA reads TGCGCCAGCAGCTTGGGGTCTGGGACAGGGAACACTGAAGCTTTCTTT.

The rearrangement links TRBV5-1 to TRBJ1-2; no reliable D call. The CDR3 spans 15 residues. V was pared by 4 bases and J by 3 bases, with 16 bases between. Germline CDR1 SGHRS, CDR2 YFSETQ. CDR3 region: CASSPGPSEDYGYTF. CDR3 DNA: TGCGCCAGCAGCCCGGGCCCTTCGGAGGACTATGGCTACACCTTC.

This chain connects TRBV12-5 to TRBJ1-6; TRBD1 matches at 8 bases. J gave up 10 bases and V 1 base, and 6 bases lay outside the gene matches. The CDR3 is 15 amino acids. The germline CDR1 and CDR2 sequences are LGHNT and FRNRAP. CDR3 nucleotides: TGTGCTAGTGGTTTGGAACAGGGGGGAGAATCACCCCTCCACTTT. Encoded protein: CASGLEQGGESPLHF.

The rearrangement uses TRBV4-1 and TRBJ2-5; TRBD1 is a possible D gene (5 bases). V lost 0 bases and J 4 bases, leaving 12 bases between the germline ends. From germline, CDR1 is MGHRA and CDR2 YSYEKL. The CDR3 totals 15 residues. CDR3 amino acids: CASSQDRWQGETQYF. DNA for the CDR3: TGCGCCAGCAGCCAAGACAGATGGCAGGGAGAGACCCAGTACTTC.

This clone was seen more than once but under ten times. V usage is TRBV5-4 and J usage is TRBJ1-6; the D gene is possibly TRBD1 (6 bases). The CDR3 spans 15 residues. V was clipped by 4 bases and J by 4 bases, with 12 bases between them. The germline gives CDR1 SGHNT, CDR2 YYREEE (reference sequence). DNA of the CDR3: TGTGCCAGCAGCCCGGGGGCATCGTATAATTCACCCCTCCACTTT. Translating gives CASSPGASYNSPLHF.

CDR3 residues: CASSYSAGGNYEQYF. The CDR3 DNA follows: TGTGCCAGCAGTTACTCAGCAGGGGGGAACTACGAGCAGTACTTC. The V and J genes are TRBV6-5 and TRBJ2-7, with D maybe TRBD1 (7 bases). Trimming shortened V by 0 bases and J by 3 bases, and 12 bases separated the two germline ends. CDR1 MNHEY and CDR2 SVGAGI come from the germline V gene. The CDR3 runs to 15 residues.

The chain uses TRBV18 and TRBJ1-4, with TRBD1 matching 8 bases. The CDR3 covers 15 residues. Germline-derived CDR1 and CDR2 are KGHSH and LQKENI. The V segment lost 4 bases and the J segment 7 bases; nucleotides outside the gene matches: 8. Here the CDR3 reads CASSRDRGGSEKLFF. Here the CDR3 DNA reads TGTGCCAGCTCACGCGACAGGGGAGGGAGTGAAAAACTGTTTTTT.

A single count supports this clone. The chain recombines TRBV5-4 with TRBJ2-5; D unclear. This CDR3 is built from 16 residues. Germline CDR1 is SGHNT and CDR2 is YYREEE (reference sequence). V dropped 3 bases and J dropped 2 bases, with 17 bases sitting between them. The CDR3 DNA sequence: TGTGCCAGCAGCTCGGGCTTGGTCATCTTACAAGAGACCCAGTACTTC. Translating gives CASSSGLVILQETQYF.

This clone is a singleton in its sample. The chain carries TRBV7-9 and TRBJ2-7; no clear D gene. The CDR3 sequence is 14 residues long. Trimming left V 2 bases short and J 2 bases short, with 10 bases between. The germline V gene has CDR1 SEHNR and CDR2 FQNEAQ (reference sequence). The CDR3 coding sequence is TGTGCCAGCAGCTTACTGGGCAGGACCTACGAGCAGTACTTC. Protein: CASSLLGRTYEQYF.

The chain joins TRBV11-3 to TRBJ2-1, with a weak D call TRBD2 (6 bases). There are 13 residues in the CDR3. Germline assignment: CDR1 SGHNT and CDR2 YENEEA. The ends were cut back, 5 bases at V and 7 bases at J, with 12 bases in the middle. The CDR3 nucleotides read TGTGCCAGCAGCAAGGGACTCCAAAATGAGCAGTTCTTC. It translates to CASSKGLQNEQFF.

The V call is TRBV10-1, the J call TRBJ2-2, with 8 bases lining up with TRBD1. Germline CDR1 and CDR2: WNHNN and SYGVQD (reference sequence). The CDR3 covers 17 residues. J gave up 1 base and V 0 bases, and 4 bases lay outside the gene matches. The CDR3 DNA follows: TGCGCCAGCAGTGAGTCTCAAGGGACAGGGAACACCGGGGAGCTGTTTTTT. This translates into CASSESQGTGNTGELFF.

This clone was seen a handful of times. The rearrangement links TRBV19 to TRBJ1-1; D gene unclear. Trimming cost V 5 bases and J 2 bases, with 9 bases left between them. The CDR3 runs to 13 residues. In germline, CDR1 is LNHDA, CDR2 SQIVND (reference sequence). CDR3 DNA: TGTGCCAGTAGTCCTCCGGGTAACACTGAAGCTTTCTTT. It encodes CASSPPGNTEAFF. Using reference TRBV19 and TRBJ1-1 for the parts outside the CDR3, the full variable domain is DGGITQSPKYLFRKEGQNVTLSCEQNLNHDAMYWYRQDPGQGLRLIYYSQIVNDFQKGDIAEGYSVSREKKESFPLTVTSAQKNPTAFYLCASSPPGNTEAFFGQGTRLTVV.

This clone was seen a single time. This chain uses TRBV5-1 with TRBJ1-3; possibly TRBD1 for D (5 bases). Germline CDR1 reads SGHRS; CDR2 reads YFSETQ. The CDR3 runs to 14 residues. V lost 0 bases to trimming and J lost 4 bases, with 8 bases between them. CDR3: CASSLAGYGNTIYF. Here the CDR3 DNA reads TGCGCCAGCAGCTTGGCAGGGTACGGAAACACCATATATTTT. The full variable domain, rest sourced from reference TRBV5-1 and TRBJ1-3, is KAGVTQTPRYLIKTRGQQVTLSCSPISGHRSVSWYQQTPGQGLQFLFEYFSETQRNKGNFPGRFSGRQFSNSRSEMNVSTLELGDSALYLCASSLAGYGNTIYFGEGSWLTVV.

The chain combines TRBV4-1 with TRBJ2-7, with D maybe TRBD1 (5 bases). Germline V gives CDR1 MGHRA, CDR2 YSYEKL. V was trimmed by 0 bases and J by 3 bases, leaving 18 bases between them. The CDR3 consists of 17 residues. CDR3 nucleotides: TGCGCCAGCAGCCAAGATTCGATCAGACAGAACAACTACGAGCAGTACTTC. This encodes CASSQDSIRQNNYEQYF.

The CDR3 DNA reads TGTGCCAGCAGGCCAAACAGGGGGGACACCGGGGAGCTGTTTTTT. This gives the protein CASRPNRGDTGELFF. The J gene is TRBJ2-2, the V gene TRBV6-1; the match to TRBD1 covers 8 bases. After removal of 6 bases from V and 3 bases from J, the junction contained 6 bases not matched to a gene. This CDR3 spans 15 amino acids. Germline CDR1 and CDR2: MNHNS and SASEGT.

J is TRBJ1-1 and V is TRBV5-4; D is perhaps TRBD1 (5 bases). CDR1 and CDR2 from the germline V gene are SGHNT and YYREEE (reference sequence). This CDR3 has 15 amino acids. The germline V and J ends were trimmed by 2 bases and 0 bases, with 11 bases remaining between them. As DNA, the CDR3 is TGTGCCAGCAGCTTTGGGGGAACCATGAACACTGAAGCTTTCTTT. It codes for CASSFGGTMNTEAFF.

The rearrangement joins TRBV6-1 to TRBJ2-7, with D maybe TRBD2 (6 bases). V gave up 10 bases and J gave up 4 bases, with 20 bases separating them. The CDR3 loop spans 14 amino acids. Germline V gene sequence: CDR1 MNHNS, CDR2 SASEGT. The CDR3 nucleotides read TGTGCCACCTTTCTAGCGACCCTCCGATACGAGCAGTACTTC. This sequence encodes CATFLATLRYEQYF.

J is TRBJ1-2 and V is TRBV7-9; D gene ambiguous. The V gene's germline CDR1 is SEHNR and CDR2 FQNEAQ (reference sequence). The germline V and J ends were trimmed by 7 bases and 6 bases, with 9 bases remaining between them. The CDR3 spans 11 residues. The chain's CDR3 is CASTSGDGYTF. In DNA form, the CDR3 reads TGTGCCAGCACCTCTGGGGATGGCTACACCTTC.

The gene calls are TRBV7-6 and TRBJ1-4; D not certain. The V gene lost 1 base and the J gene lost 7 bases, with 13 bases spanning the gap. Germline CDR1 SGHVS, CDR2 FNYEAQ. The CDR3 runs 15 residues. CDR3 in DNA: TGTGCCAGCAGCTTAGTGAGCCTAGAGGGTGAAAAACTGTTTTTT. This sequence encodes CASSLVSLEGEKLFF.

The CDR3 loop reads CASSPGQGGPAEQFF. In DNA form, the CDR3 reads TGCGCCAGCAGCCCGGGACAGGGGGGGCCCGCTGAGCAGTTCTTC. This sequence joins TRBV5-1 and TRBJ2-1; 11 bases match TRBD1. CDR3 length: 15 residues. The germline gives CDR1 SGHRS, CDR2 YFSETQ. V was pared by 4 bases and J by 9 bases, with 9 bases of the junction left unmatched. Combining the CDR3 with reference TRBV5-1 and TRBJ2-1 gives the whole variable domain KAGVTQTPRYLIKTRGQQVTLSCSPISGHRSVSWYQQTPGQGLQFLFEYFSETQRNKGNFPGRFSGRQFSNSRSEMNVSTLELGDSALYLCASSPGQGGPAEQFFGPGTRLTVL.

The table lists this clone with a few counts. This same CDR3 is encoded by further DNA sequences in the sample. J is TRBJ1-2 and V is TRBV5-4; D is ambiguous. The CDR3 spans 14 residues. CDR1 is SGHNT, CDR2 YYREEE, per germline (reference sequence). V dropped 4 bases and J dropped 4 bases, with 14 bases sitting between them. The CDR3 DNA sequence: TGTGCCAGCAGCCCGTGGCGGGGAGGCTATGGCTACACCTTC. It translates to CASSPWRGGYGYTF.

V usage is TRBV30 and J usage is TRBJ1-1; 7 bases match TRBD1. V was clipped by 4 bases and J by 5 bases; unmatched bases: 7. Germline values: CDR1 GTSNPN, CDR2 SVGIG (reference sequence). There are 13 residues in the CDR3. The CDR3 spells CAWKGGYRTEAFF. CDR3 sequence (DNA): TGTGCCTGGAAAGGGGGCTACCGTACTGAAGCTTTCTTT. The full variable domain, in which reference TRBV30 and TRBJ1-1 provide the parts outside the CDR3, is SQTIHQWPATLVQPVGSPLSLECTVEGTSNPNLYWYRQAAGRGLQLLFYSVGIGQISSEVPQNLSASRPQDRQFILSSKKLLLSDSGFYLCAWKGGYRTEAFFGQGTRLTVV.

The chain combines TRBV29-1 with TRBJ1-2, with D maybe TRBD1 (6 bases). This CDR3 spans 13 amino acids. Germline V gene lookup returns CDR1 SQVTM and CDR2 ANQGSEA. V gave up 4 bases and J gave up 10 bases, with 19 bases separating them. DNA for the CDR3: TGCAGCGTTGGAGAGGGGGTGGCCAGGGACTACACCTTC. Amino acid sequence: CSVGEGVARDYTF.

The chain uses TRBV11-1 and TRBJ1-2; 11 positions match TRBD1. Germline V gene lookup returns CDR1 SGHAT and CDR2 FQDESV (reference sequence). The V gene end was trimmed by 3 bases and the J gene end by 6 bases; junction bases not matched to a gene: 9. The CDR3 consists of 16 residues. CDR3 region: CASSFGQGAPRHGYTF. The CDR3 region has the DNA TGTGCCAGCAGCTTTGGACAGGGGGCGCCTCGCCATGGCTACACCTTC.

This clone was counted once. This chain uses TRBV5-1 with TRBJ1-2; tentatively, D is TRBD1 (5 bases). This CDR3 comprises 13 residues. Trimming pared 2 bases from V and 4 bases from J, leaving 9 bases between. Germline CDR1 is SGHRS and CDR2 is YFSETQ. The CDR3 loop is CASSLDSTYGYTF. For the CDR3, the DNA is TGCGCCAGCAGCTTAGACAGCACCTATGGCTACACCTTC.

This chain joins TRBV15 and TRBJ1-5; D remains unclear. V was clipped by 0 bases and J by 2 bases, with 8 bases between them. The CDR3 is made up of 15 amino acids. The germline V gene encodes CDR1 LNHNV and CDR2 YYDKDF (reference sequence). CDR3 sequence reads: CATSREGQRNQPQHF. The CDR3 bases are TGTGCCACCAGCAGAGAAGGGCAGCGCAATCAGCCCCAGCATTTT.

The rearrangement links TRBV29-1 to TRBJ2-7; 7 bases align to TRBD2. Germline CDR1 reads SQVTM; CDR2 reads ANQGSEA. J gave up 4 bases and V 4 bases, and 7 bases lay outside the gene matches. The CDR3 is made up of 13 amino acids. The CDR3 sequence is CSVVLRRGYEQYF. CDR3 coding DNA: TGCAGCGTTGTATTAAGGCGGGGGTACGAGCAGTACTTC.

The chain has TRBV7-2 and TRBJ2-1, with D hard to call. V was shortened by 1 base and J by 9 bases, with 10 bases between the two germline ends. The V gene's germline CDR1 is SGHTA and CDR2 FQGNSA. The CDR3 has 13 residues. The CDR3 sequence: CASSLEVYGEQFF. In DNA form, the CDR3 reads TGTGCCAGCAGCTTAGAAGTATACGGTGAGCAGTTCTTC. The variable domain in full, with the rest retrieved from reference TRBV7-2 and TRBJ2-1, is GAGVSQSPSNKVTEKGKDVELRCDPISGHTALYWYRQSLGQGLEFLIYFQGNSAPDKSGLPSDRFSAERTGGSVSTLTIQRTQQEDSAVYLCASSLEVYGEQFFGPGTRLTVL.

The CDR3: CASGSGTTSFNYGYTF. As DNA, the CDR3 is TGCGCCAGCGGCTCGGGAACCACATCTTTTAACTATGGCTACACCTTC. This chain links TRBV5-1 with TRBJ1-2; D unclear. The germline V and J ends were trimmed by 7 bases and 1 base, with 20 bases remaining between them. CDR1 is SGHRS and CDR2 is YFSETQ in the germline V gene. CDR3 size: 16 residues.